The entry that follows covers one T cell receptor beta chain sequence. Trimming pared 6 bases from V and 1 base from J, leaving 16 bases between. This CDR3 region has 16 residues. Per the germline V gene, CDR1 is LNHDA and CDR2 is SQIVND (reference sequence). This entry is derived from a study of shared clonotypes between healthy human individuals. Per the authors' pipeline: In the immunoSEQ data, sequences were junction-only and lacked quality scores, so filtering differed. Libraries were prepared by immunoSEQ multiplex PCR; TCRdb keeps only in-frame clonotypes and omits some of them. Clone size and V and J calls were adopted from that table, with D and trimming inferred from the DNA. This sample has a few million clones, with around 94% found just once.

The sample consisted of naive CD4+ T cells sorted from blood. Specified subset: CD45RA+ positively selected. The clonotype comes from a man aged 18-30 years in good health. The chain employs TRBV19 and TRBJ1-3, with D tentatively TRBD1 (6 bases). CDR3 coding DNA: TGTGCCAGTAGAAGGGGCAGGGGTGGTTCTGGAAACACCATATATTTT. It specifies CASRRGRGGSGNTIYF.